This TCR beta chain appears in the sequencing data of a study of control samples from healthy donors and cancer patients. Clones were sequenced by immunoSEQ multiplex PCR, and TCRdb holds only the in-frame ones, with some missing. In the table there are approximately 70,000 clones, 83% of which are singletons. This CDR3 has 20 residues. V shed 3 bases and J shed 2 bases, with 26 bases lying between them. Germline CDR1 reads LNHDA; CDR2 reads SQIVND (reference sequence). This chain joins TRBV19 and TRBJ1-5; tentatively, D is TRBD1 (5 bases). Source material: blood. This clonotype was obtained from a man between 60 and 75 years old in good health. The CDR3 bases are TGTGCCAGTAGTATTCGCAGAGGGATGGGGCGAAGTTATGGCAATCAGCCCCAGCATTTT. Its translation: CASSIRRGMGRSYGNQPQHF.